These T cell receptor beta chains were read from a single sample in a study of blood T cells in healthy people across ages. TCRdb ran MiXCR on the 5' RACE reads and lists one entry per CDR3 protein. The sample includes some 940,000 distinct CDR3 sequences, about 29% of them seen just once. A further study also used this sample, focusing on T cells of mothers and their children.

Material for sequencing was blood. These receptors were collected from a woman aged 40-49 years in good health. Both conserved end residues are part of each CDR3. The order of the fields is clone size, J gene, D gene, V gene, CDR3 protein, CDR3 DNA. D genes are given only for firm matches. Not every row has a clone size; where given, it reads once, few, many or a size class.

>NA|TRBJ1-4|NA|TRBV6-1
CASSQASRGMDNEKLFF
TGTGCCAGCAGCCAGGCTTCGCGGGGGATGGACAATGAAAAACTGTTTTTT
>few|TRBJ1-3|NA|TRBV18
CASSPQGANGNTIYF
TGTGCCAGCTCACCACAAGGGGCAAATGGAAACACCATATATTTT
>NA|TRBJ2-1|NA|TRBV7-9
CASSSTLAAYNEQFF
TGTGCCAGCAGCTCAACCTTAGCGGCCTACAATGAGCAGTTCTTC
>NA|TRBJ1-2|NA|TRBV6-6
CASSFREENGYTF
TGTGCCAGCAGTTTTAGGGAAGAGAATGGCTACACCTTC
>NA|TRBJ2-7|NA|TRBV7-8
CASSLNRQVYEQYF
TGTGCCAGCAGCTTAAATAGACAGGTCTACGAGCAGTACTTC
>NA|TRBJ1-3|TRBD1|TRBV4-3
CASSQFYPLGQGGFGNTIYF
TGCGCCAGCAGCCAATTCTACCCACTGGGACAGGGAGGATTTGGAAACACCATATATTTT
>NA|TRBJ2-4|TRBD1|TRBV12-3/TRBV12-4
CASSPRTGHNEQYF
TGTGCCAGCAGTCCCCGGACAGGGCACAATGAGCAGTACTTC
>NA|TRBJ1-6|NA|TRBV6-5
CASSYSTPSSYNSPLHF
TGTGCCAGCAGTTACTCGACTCCCTCCTCCTATAATTCACCCCTCCACTTT
>few|TRBJ1-2|NA|TRBV28
CASSSVASGGNYGYTF
TGTGCCAGCAGCTCCGTAGCGTCGGGGGGTAACTATGGCTACACCTTC
>NA|TRBJ1-1|NA|TRBV11-2
CASSPPYTEAFF
TGTGCCAGCAGCCCGCCCTACACTGAAGCTTTCTTT
>few|TRBJ1-6|NA|TRBV11-2
CASSLQALGSPLHF
TGTGCCAGCAGCTTACAGGCTTTGGGTTCACCCCTCCACTTT
>NA|TRBJ1-1|TRBD1|TRBV7-2
CASSLADRGLVEAFF
TGTGCCAGCAGCTTAGCGGACAGGGGGCTTGTTGAAGCTTTCTTT
>NA|TRBJ2-2|NA|TRBV5-1
CASSLATVNTGELFF
TGCGCCAGCAGCTTGGCGACAGTGAACACCGGGGAGCTGTTTTTT
>few|TRBJ2-1|NA|TRBV4-3
CASSQMSGGAIYNEQFF
TGCGCCAGCAGCCAAATGTCTGGGGGGGCCATATACAATGAGCAGTTCTTC
>many|TRBJ2-7|NA|TRBV5-5
CASSLEAAVNYEQYF
TGTGCCAGCAGCTTGGAGGCGGCGGTGAACTACGAGCAGTACTTC
>NA|TRBJ1-1|NA|TRBV7-9
CASSLGYPVGNTEAFF
TGTGCCAGCAGCTTAGGTTACCCGGTTGGGAACACTGAAGCTTTCTTT
>NA|TRBJ2-7|TRBD2|TRBV5-1
CASSLLSSGTYEQYF
TGCGCCAGCAGCTTGCTCTCTAGCGGCACCTACGAGCAGTACTTC
>few|TRBJ2-5|TRBD2|TRBV5-1
CASSATSGGKETQYF
TGCGCCAGCAGTGCTACTAGCGGGGGGAAAGAGACCCAGTACTTC
>NA|TRBJ2-3|TRBD2|TRBV5-8
CASSLSILAGASDTQYF
TGTGCCAGCAGCTTGTCTATTCTAGCGGGGGCGTCAGATACGCAGTATTTT
>many|TRBJ2-5|TRBD2|TRBV5-1
CASSSPNTSGGVQETQYF
TGCGCCAGCAGCTCCCCAAATACTAGCGGGGGGGTCCAAGAGACCCAGTACTTC
>NA|TRBJ1-2|NA|TRBV9
CASSDRDAYGYTF
TGTGCCAGCAGCGACCGGGACGCCTATGGCTACACCTTC
>many|TRBJ2-6|NA|TRBV5-1
CASSLRDGTSGANVLTF
TGCGCCAGCAGCTTACGGGACGGAACCTCTGGGGCCAACGTCCTGACTTTC
>NA|TRBJ1-5|TRBD1|TRBV19
CASSSGDRRNQPQHF
TGTGCCAGTAGTTCCGGGGACAGACGCAATCAGCCCCAGCATTTT
>many|TRBJ2-1|NA|TRBV27
CASSLSGGQLVYNEQFF
TGTGCCAGCAGTTTATCAGGAGGCCAACTGGTCTACAATGAGCAGTTCTTC
>many|TRBJ2-7|NA|TRBV9
CASSVAGTGSYEQYF
TGTGCCAGCAGCGTAGCGGGGACGGGGTCCTACGAGCAGTACTTC
>NA|TRBJ1-5|NA|TRBV7-9
CASSKEGNQPQHF
TGTGCCAGCAGTAAAGAGGGCAATCAGCCCCAGCATTTT
>NA|TRBJ2-4|NA|TRBV27
CASSFFPSGNIQYF
TGTGCCAGCAGTTTTTTCCCTAGTGGAAACATTCAGTACTTC
>few|TRBJ2-3|NA|TRBV7-3
CASSLGGGKTDTQYF
TGTGCCAGTAGCTTAGGGGGGGGGAAGACAGATACGCAGTATTTT
>many|TRBJ1-2|NA|TRBV9
CASSVEHANYGYTF
TGTGCCAGCAGCGTAGAGCACGCTAACTATGGCTACACCTTC
>many|TRBJ2-7|NA|TRBV7-9
CASSPEGGDEQYF
TGTGCCAGCAGCCCCGAGGGGGGGGACGAGCAGTACTTC
>NA|TRBJ1-5|TRBD1|TRBV4-1
CASSQFPTGDQPQHF
TGCGCCAGCAGCCAATTTCCGACAGGGGATCAGCCCCAGCATTTT
>NA|TRBJ2-7|TRBD1|TRBV20-1
CSATGTGRMISSYEQYF
TGCAGTGCTACCGGGACAGGGCGAATGATAAGCTCCTACGAGCAGTACTTC
>few|TRBJ1-1|TRBD1|TRBV10-3
CAISPGGFEAFF
TGTGCCATCTCTCCAGGGGGGTTTGAAGCTTTCTTT
>few|TRBJ1-2|NA|TRBV7-9
CASSSDAQGGYGYTF
TGTGCCAGCAGCTCCGACGCGCAGGGTGGCTATGGCTACACCTTC
>many|TRBJ2-1|NA|TRBV7-2
CASSSQGLGYNEQFF
TGTGCCAGCAGCTCTCAGGGCTTGGGCTACAATGAGCAGTTCTTC
>few|TRBJ1-6|TRBD1|TRBV3-1
CASSPTGTGLSPLHF
TGTGCCAGCAGCCCTACCGGGACAGGTCTTTCACCCCTCCACTTT
>NA|TRBJ1-6|TRBD1|TRBV6-2/TRBV6-3
CASSSRQGTSPLHF
TGTGCCAGCAGTTCCAGACAGGGGACTTCACCCCTCCACTTT
>NA|TRBJ2-3|NA|TRBV11-2
CASSPNGGFYTDTQYF
TGTGCCAGCAGCCCTAACGGTGGATTTTACACAGATACGCAGTATTTT
>NA|TRBJ2-1|TRBD1|TRBV20-1
CSATGQGAYNEQFF
TGCAGTGCTACCGGACAGGGGGCTTACAATGAGCAGTTCTTC
>NA|TRBJ2-1|NA|TRBV7-2
CASSSPLDNEQFF
TGTGCCAGCAGCTCCCCCCTGGACAATGAGCAGTTCTTC
>few|TRBJ1-4|NA|TRBV9
CTSSPMEGPSADGLFF
TGTACCAGCAGCCCAATGGAGGGGCCGTCCGCGGACGGACTGTTTTTT
>many|TRBJ2-2|NA|TRBV11-2
CASSLAGANTGELFF
TGTGCCAGCAGCTTAGCAGGGGCGAACACCGGGGAGCTGTTTTTT
>many|TRBJ1-2|TRBD1|TRBV6-5
CASSYPGQGAGGYTF
TGTGCCAGCAGTTACCCAGGACAGGGGGCGGGAGGCTACACCTTC
>NA|TRBJ2-5|NA|TRBV19
CASSPSAMPQETQYF
TGTGCCAGTAGTCCTAGCGCCATGCCCCAAGAGACCCAGTACTTC
>few|TRBJ1-1|NA|TRBV4-1
CASSQDGLRGARTEAFF
TGCGCCAGCAGCCAAGATGGCCTCCGGGGGGCGCGTACTGAAGCTTTCTTT
>few|TRBJ1-6|NA|TRBV11-2
CASSLKVTNSPLHF
TGTGCCAGCAGCCTCAAGGTCACTAATTCACCCCTCCACTTT
>few|TRBJ1-5|NA|TRBV28
CASSFRDNNQPQHF
TGTGCCAGCAGTTTTCGGGACAATAATCAGCCCCAGCATTTT
>NA|TRBJ2-4|TRBD1|TRBV9
CASSHTGENIQYF
TGTGCCAGCAGCCATACAGGGGAAAACATTCAGTACTTC
>many|TRBJ2-3|NA|TRBV20-1
CSAREGFTDTQYF
TGCAGTGCCAGAGAGGGCTTCACAGATACGCAGTATTTT
>NA|TRBJ1-1|NA|TRBV4-1
CASSQVARGSEAFF
TGCGCCAGCAGCCAAGTCGCGCGGGGCAGCGAAGCTTTCTTT